A selection of T cell receptor beta chains follows, all from one sample in a study of blood T cell repertoires in COVID-19. Profiled with immunoSEQ multiplex PCR; TCRdb holds only in-frame clones, not every one. The sample has approximately 250,000 clones; roughly 88% are singletons. The sequenced material came from PBMCs or T cells enriched from blood (not recorded which). The receptor source for this set is a woman between 40 and 55 years old with acute COVID-19. The CDR3 runs from the conserved cysteine through the conserved F or W. D genes are given only for firm matches. Clone size is given for some rows only: seen once, a few or many times, or a class if the clone is expanded.

TRBV6-6	.	TRBJ1-1	TRBD1	CASSQFRQGYEQGAFF	TGTGCCAGCAGCCAGTTCAGACAGGGCTATGAACAAGGAGCTTTCTTT
TRBV6-5	.	TRBJ2-2	TRBD2	CASKARAGESGELFF	TGTGCCAGCAAGGCCCGGGCGGGAGAATCCGGGGAGCTGTTTTTT
TRBV24-1	.	TRBJ2-1	TRBD2	CATRRAGGDEQFF	TGTGCCACCCGACGGGCGGGGGGTGATGAGCAGTTCTTC
TRBV5-4	.	TRBJ2-4	.	CASSLASGAKNIQYF	TGTGCCAGCAGCTTGGCCAGCGGAGCCAAAAACATTCAGTACTTC
TRBV9	.	TRBJ1-3	.	CASSGYRATDGNTIYF	TGTGCCAGCAGCGGTTACAGGGCAACAGACGGAAACACCATATATTTT
TRBV5-4	.	TRBJ1-2	.	CASSLEGGQGYTF	TGTGCCAGCAGCTTGGAAGGGGGTCAAGGCTACACCTTC
TRBV25-1	.	TRBJ1-2	.	CASSSLGQNYGYTF	TGTGCCAGCAGTTCCCTGGGGCAGAACTATGGCTACACCTTC
TRBV25-1	.	TRBJ1-1	.	CASSRSPGNTEAFF	TGTGCCAGCAGCCGCTCCCCAGGGAACACTGAAGCTTTCTTT
TRBV24-1	once	TRBJ1-2	.	CATSDSGTIYGYTF	TGTGCCACCAGTGACTCAGGGACAATCTATGGCTACACCTTC
TRBV3-1/TRBV3-2	.	TRBJ2-3	.	CASSPPTRTHTQYF	TGTGCCAGCAGCCCGCCAACTCGGACTCATACGCAGTATTTT
TRBV6-5	once	TRBJ2-2	.	CASRIAARNTGELFF	TGTGCCAGCAGAATAGCGGCCAGGAACACCGGGGAGCTGTTTTTT
TRBV7-8	.	TRBJ1-1	.	CASSPRTAVGTEAFF	TGTGCCAGCAGCCCGCGGACAGCTGTGGGCACTGAAGCTTTCTTT
TRBV30	.	TRBJ1-6	.	CAWSVLGEGSPLHF	TGTGCCTGGAGTGTACTGGGGGAGGGATCACCCCTCCACTTT
TRBV4-1	once	TRBJ1-5	TRBD1	CASSHLGQGGQPQHF	TGCGCCAGCAGCCACCTGGGACAGGGGGGTCAGCCCCAGCATTTT
TRBV2	.	TRBJ2-2	TRBD2	CASSLAGANTGELFF	TGTGCCAGCAGTTTAGCGGGTGCGAACACCGGGGAGCTGTTTTTT
TRBV2	.	TRBJ2-7	.	CASSEAVYEQYF	TGTGCCAGCAGTGAAGCCGTCTACGAGCAGTACTTC
TRBV3-1/TRBV3-2	.	TRBJ2-7	.	CASSLTRSSNEQYF	TGTGCCAGCAGCCTCACTAGATCGTCCAACGAGCAGTACTTC
TRBV11-2	.	TRBJ1-4	.	CASSFGQIATNEKLFF	TGTGCCAGCAGCTTCGGACAGATAGCAACTAATGAAAAACTGTTTTTT
TRBV6-6	once	TRBJ2-2	TRBD1	CASSLRTGSNTGELFF	TGTGCCAGCAGTTTAAGGACAGGGTCGAACACCGGGGAGCTGTTTTTT
TRBV6-2/TRBV6-3	.	TRBJ2-1	.	CASSGTQYNEQFF	TGTGCCAGCAGCGGGACTCAGTACAATGAGCAGTTCTTC
TRBV2	.	TRBJ2-7	TRBD2	CASRGRGTRRYEQYF	TGTGCCAGCAGAGGTCGCGGGACTAGGCGCTACGAGCAGTACTTC
TRBV7-9	.	TRBJ1-1	.	CASSAKGDTEAFF	TGTGCCAGCAGCGCGAAGGGGGACACTGAAGCTTTCTTT
TRBV11-2	.	TRBJ2-5	.	CASSLNVAQETQYF	TGTGCCAGCAGCTTGAATGTAGCCCAAGAGACCCAGTACTTC
TRBV5-6	.	TRBJ2-3	.	CASSFQTDTQYF	TGTGCCAGCAGCTTTCAGACAGATACGCAGTATTTT
TRBV19	few	TRBJ1-2	TRBD1	CASSSTRQGVVYGYTF	TGTGCCAGTAGCTCCACGCGACAGGGGGTAGTCTATGGCTACACCTTC
TRBV14	.	TRBJ2-1	TRBD2	CASSRLGSGISEQFF	TGTGCCAGCAGCCGACTCGGTAGCGGGATAAGTGAGCAGTTCTTC
TRBV19	.	TRBJ1-5	TRBD1	CASSGQGLHQPQHF	TGTGCCAGTAGTGGACAGGGGCTTCATCAGCCCCAGCATTTT
TRBV30	.	TRBJ2-1	.	CAWSVPGSSKQFF	TGTGCCTGGAGTGTACCGGGTTCGTCCAAGCAGTTCTTC
TRBV5-1	.	TRBJ1-4	TRBD1	CASSLDPQGQSNEKLFF	TGCGCCAGCAGCTTGGATCCGCAGGGACAGTCTAATGAAAAACTGTTTTTT
TRBV2	.	TRBJ1-5	TRBD1	CASSGRGPSNQPQHF	TGTGCCAGCAGTGGCAGGGGGCCTAGCAATCAGCCCCAGCATTTT
TRBV27	.	TRBJ2-6	.	CASSLNRPSGANVLTF	TGTGCCAGCAGTTTAAACAGGCCCTCTGGGGCCAACGTCCTGACTTTC
TRBV6-6	.	TRBJ1-5	TRBD1	CASTRDRGGQPQHF	TGTGCCAGCACCCGGGACAGGGGAGGTCAGCCCCAGCATTTT
TRBV7-9	.	TRBJ2-6	.	CASSHPAGTGANVLTF	TGTGCCAGCAGCCATCCAGCAGGGACTGGGGCCAACGTCCTGACTTTC
TRBV30	.	TRBJ2-7	.	CASSRQVQDEQYF	TGTGCTTCGAGCAGGCAGGTACAGGACGAGCAGTACTTC
TRBV28	.	TRBJ1-5	TRBD1	CASSLPPFRTGYSNQPQHF	TGTGCCAGCAGTTTACCCCCTTTCCGGACAGGTTATAGCAATCAGCCCCAGCATTTT
TRBV19	.	TRBJ1-1	TRBD1	CASSNRGRLNTEAFF	TGTGCCAGTAGTAACAGGGGGCGTTTGAACACTGAAGCTTTCTTT
TRBV6-6	few	TRBJ1-5	.	CASRTEISNQPQHF	TGTGCCAGCAGGACAGAGATTAGCAATCAGCCCCAGCATTTT
TRBV3-1/TRBV3-2	.	TRBJ1-2	.	CASSPGEGYGYTF	TGTGCCAGCAGCCCCGGGGAGGGCTATGGCTACACCTTC
TRBV5-1	.	TRBJ1-2	TRBD1	CASSPGQPINYGYTF	TGCGCCAGCAGTCCGGGACAGCCTATTAACTATGGCTACACCTTC
TRBV19	.	TRBJ1-2	TRBD1	CASSSSRDSYYGYTF	TGTGCCAGTAGTTCCTCGCGGGACAGCTACTATGGCTACACCTTC
TRBV27	few	TRBJ1-2	TRBD1	CASSRTGGVGYTF	TGTGCCAGCAGTCGGACAGGGGGCGTTGGCTACACCTTC
TRBV29-1	.	TRBJ1-2	TRBD1	CSAPGQGDYGYTF	TGCAGCGCTCCGGGACAGGGGGACTATGGCTACACCTTC
TRBV25-1	.	TRBJ2-5	.	CASSEVTRLLETQYF	TGTGCCAGCAGTGAGGTAACTAGGCTGTTAGAGACCCAGTACTTC
TRBV14	.	TRBJ1-3	TRBD1	CASSHLQGANGNTIYF	TGTGCCAGCAGCCACCTACAGGGGGCTAATGGAAACACCATATATTTT
TRBV27	once	TRBJ2-2	TRBD2	CASGPRAGRATGELFF	TGTGCCAGCGGTCCCCGAGCGGGACGAGCCACCGGGGAGCTGTTTTTT
TRBV5-4	.	TRBJ2-2	TRBD1	CASSFLTGGAVTGELFF	TGTGCCAGCAGCTTTTTGACAGGGGGCGCCGTCACCGGGGAGCTGTTTTTT
TRBV10-1	.	TRBJ2-1	.	CAIQEGGEFF	TGCGCCATCCAGGAGGGGGGGGAGTTCTTC
TRBV18	.	TRBJ2-2	TRBD2	CASTESGSRYTGELFF	TGTGCCAGCACCGAGAGCGGGAGTCGGTACACCGGGGAGCTGTTTTTT
TRBV30	.	TRBJ1-4	TRBD1	CAWSGGGPGEKLFF	TGTGCCTGGAGCGGAGGGGGCCCGGGGGAAAAACTGTTTTTT
TRBV14	.	TRBJ1-2	.	CASREGPGDGYTF	TGTGCCAGCAGGGAAGGGCCAGGGGATGGCTACACCTTC
TRBV5-4	.	TRBJ2-3	TRBD2	CASSLARRRGAADTQYF	TGTGCCAGCAGCTTGGCCCGACGGCGGGGGGCGGCAGATACGCAGTATTTT
TRBV19	.	TRBJ1-1	.	CASSIGGVGTEAFF	TGTGCCAGTAGTATTGGGGGGGTTGGCACTGAAGCTTTCTTT
TRBV15	once	TRBJ2-1	TRBD1	CATSRDRVGDRGINEQFF	TGTGCCACCAGCAGAGATCGGGTAGGGGACAGGGGAATCAATGAGCAGTTCTTC